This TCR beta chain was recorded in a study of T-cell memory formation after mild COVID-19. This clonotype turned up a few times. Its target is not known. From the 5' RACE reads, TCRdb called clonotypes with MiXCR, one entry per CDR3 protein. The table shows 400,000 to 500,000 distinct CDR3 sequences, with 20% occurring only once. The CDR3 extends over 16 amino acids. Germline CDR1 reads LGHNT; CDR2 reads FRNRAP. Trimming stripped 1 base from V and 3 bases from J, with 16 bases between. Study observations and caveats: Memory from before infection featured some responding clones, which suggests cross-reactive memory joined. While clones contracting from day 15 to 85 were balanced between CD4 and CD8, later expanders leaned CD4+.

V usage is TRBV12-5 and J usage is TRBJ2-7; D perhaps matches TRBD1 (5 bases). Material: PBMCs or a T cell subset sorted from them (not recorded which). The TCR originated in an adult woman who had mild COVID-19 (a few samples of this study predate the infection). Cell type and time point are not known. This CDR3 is CASGLAQGRGYYEQYF. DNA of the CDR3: TGTGCTAGTGGTTTGGCCCAGGGAAGGGGATACTACGAGCAGTACTTC.